These 28 T cell receptor beta chains share one sample of origin, sequenced in a study of beta chain features in type 1 diabetes. Isolated RNA was reverse transcribed in full, so expressed TCRB transcripts were sequenced. The table came from immunoSEQ multiplex PCR; TCRdb's copy has only in-frame clones and leaves some out. The table lists more than 150,000 clones, 10% to 15% of them singletons. The sequenced sample was central memory CD4+ T cells from blood. Receptor source: a woman between 18 and 29 years old in good health.

J is TRBJ1-2 and V is TRBV5-1, with 11 positions matching TRBD1. Germline V gene sequence: CDR1 SGHRS, CDR2 YFSETQ. The CDR3 extends over 17 amino acids. The junction had 8 bases not matched to a gene; V was cut back by 4 bases and J by 0 bases. The CDR3 coding sequence is TGCGCCAGCAGCCCATTTCCGGGACAGGGGGCTAACTATGGCTACACCTTC. Translating it yields CASSPFPGQGANYGYTF.

This clone occurred many times. The CDR3 reads CASSQGTSRGEQYF. The CDR3 DNA follows: TGTGCCAGCTCACAAGGGACTAGTCGAGGCGAGCAGTACTTC. The V gene is TRBV18, the J gene TRBJ2-7; 8 bases are shared with TRBD2. This CDR3 contains 14 residues. V shed 4 bases and J 6 bases; nucleotides not matched to a gene: 8. Germline V lookup: CDR1 KGHSH, CDR2 LQKENI.

The chain joins TRBV18 to TRBJ1-5; TRBD1 matches 7 bases. CDR3 size: 15 residues. The germline V gene encodes CDR1 KGHSH and CDR2 LQKENI. J was trimmed by 2 bases and V by 4 bases; bases with no gene match: 5. The CDR3 bases are TGTGCCAGCTCACTGACCGGGACAGGCAATCAGCCCCAGCATTTT. Protein sequence: CASSLTGTGNQPQHF. Complete variable domain (other parts from reference TRBV18 and TRBJ1-5): NAGVMQNPRHLVRRRGQEARLRCSPMKGHSHVYWYRQLPEEGLKFMVYLQKENIIDESGMPKERFSAEFPKEGPSILRIQQVVRGDSAAYFCASSLTGTGNQPQHFGDGTRLSIL.

This clone was seen only a few times. V usage is TRBV6-6 and J usage is TRBJ2-2; the match to TRBD2 covers 12 bases. Germline lookup yields CDR1 MNHNY and CDR2 SVGAGI (reference sequence). The J segment lost 6 bases and the V segment lost 6 bases, leaving 2 bases of the junction unmatched. The CDR3 spans 14 residues. The CDR3: CASRLAGGPGELFF. In nucleotides, the CDR3 is TGTGCCAGCAGGCTAGCGGGAGGGCCCGGGGAGCTGTTTTTT.

The rearrangement uses TRBV7-9 and TRBJ2-5; 7 bases match TRBD2. The V gene end was trimmed by 5 bases and the J gene end by 5 bases; junction bases not matched to a gene: 8. This CDR3 region has 14 residues. The germline V gene encodes CDR1 SEHNR and CDR2 FQNEAQ (reference sequence). CDR3 nucleotide sequence: TGTGCCAGCAGCCTGGGAGCGGGAAGTGAGACCCAGTACTTC. Translated: CASSLGAGSETQYF. Drawing the rest from reference TRBV7-9 and TRBJ2-5, the complete variable domain is DTGVSQNPRHKITKRGQNVTFRCDPISEHNRLYWYRQTLGQGPEFLTYFQNEAQLEKSRLLSDRFSAERPKGSFSTLEIQRTEQGDSAMYLCASSLGAGSETQYFGPGTRLLVL.

This clone was recorded a few times. The gene calls are TRBV7-7 and TRBJ2-1; D possibly corresponds to TRBD2 (6 bases). The CDR3 has 13 amino acids. Trimming shortened V by 4 bases and J by 4 bases, and 8 bases separated the two germline ends. CDR1 and CDR2 (germline): SSHAT, FNYEAQ (reference sequence). The CDR3 protein is CASSSGLYNEQFF. CDR3 DNA: TGTGCCAGCAGCTCGGGACTTTACAATGAGCAGTTCTTC.

In its sample, this clone was seen a few times. The chain couples TRBV28 to TRBJ2-1, with D tentatively TRBD2 (5 bases). This CDR3 is built from 14 residues. Trimming stripped 5 bases from V and 2 bases from J, with 10 bases between. Germline assignment: CDR1 MDHEN and CDR2 SYDVKM. Here the CDR3 DNA reads TGTGCCAGCAGTCGGCGGGTTACCTACAATGAGCAGTTCTTC. Its protein is CASSRRVTYNEQFF. Full variable domain (missing parts from reference TRBV28 and TRBJ2-1): DVKVTQSSRYLVKRTGEKVFLECVQDMDHENMFWYRQDPGLGLRLIYFSYDVKMKEKGDIPEGYSVSREKKERFSLILESASTNQTSMYLCASSRRVTYNEQFFGPGTRLTVL.

This sequence joins TRBV29-1 and TRBJ2-6; 9 bases line up with TRBD1. Trimming cost V 4 bases and J 4 bases; bases outside gene matches: 8. Germline CDR1 and CDR2: SQVTM and ANQGSEA. The CDR3 spans 16 residues. CDR3: CSVVGQGFRGANVLTF. The CDR3 bases are TGCAGCGTTGTTGGACAGGGGTTTAGAGGGGCCAACGTCCTGACTTTC. Filled out from reference TRBV29-1 and TRBJ2-6, the complete variable domain reads SAVISQKPSRDICQRGTSLTIQCQVDSQVTMMFWYRQQPGQSLTLIATANQGSEATYESGFVIDKFPISRPNLTFSTLTVSNMSPEDSSIYLCSVVGQGFRGANVLTFGAGSRLTVL.

V and J are TRBV27 and TRBJ2-7; D is perhaps TRBD2 (6 bases). The CDR3 runs 15 residues. Trimming took off 3 bases at V and 1 base at J, with 13 bases between the two ends. In germline, CDR1 is MNHEY, CDR2 SMNVEV (reference sequence). DNA for the CDR3: TGTGCCAGCAGTTTCGGCTTAGCGGATTCCTACGAGCAGTACTTC. Amino acids: CASSFGLADSYEQYF.

This clone was seen more than once but under ten times. DNA for the CDR3: TGTGCCAGCAGCTTATTTGGCGGGGCGGTAGGCTACACCTTC. This translates into CASSLFGGAVGYTF. The chain couples TRBV13 to TRBJ1-2; possible D gene TRBD1, 5 bases. The V end lost 2 bases, the J end lost 8 bases, and 15 bases lay between the germline ends. Germline V CDR1 and CDR2: PRHDT, FYEKMQ (reference sequence). The CDR3 runs 14 residues.

This clone was seen a handful of times. The chain uses TRBV4-2 and TRBJ2-1; tentatively, D is TRBD2 (5 bases). This CDR3 spans 17 amino acids. In germline, CDR1 is LGHNA, CDR2 YNFKEQ. The germline V and J ends were trimmed by 0 bases and 1 base, with 13 bases remaining between them. The CDR3 DNA sequence: TGTGCCAGCAGCCAAGATCATAGGACTGGATCCTACAATGAGCAGTTCTTC. Residues: CASSQDHRTGSYNEQFF.

This clone has a count of ten or more. This chain uses TRBV7-9 with TRBJ2-5; 8 bases are a match to TRBD1. V lost 5 bases to trimming and J lost 4 bases; unmatched junction nucleotides: 6. Germline loops: CDR1 SEHNR, CDR2 FQNEAQ (reference sequence). The CDR3 covers 14 residues. In DNA, the CDR3 is TGTGCCAGCAGCCACGGACAGGGCCGAGAGACCCAGTACTTC. Amino acids: CASSHGQGRETQYF.

This clone came up a few times. The chain carries TRBV5-4 and TRBJ2-1; 14 bases map to TRBD2. J lost 9 bases, V lost 4 bases, and 6 bases had no gene match. The V gene's germline CDR1 is SGHNT and CDR2 YYREEE (reference sequence). The length of the CDR3 is 15 residues. CDR3 DNA sequence: TGTGCCAGCAGCGTGGGACTAGCGGGAGCTGGTGAGCAGTTCTTC. Protein: CASSVGLAGAGEQFF.

This clone was detected a few times. J is TRBJ2-1 and V is TRBV4-2, with 11 positions matching TRBD2. Trimming took 4 bases from V and 5 from J; bases not matched to a gene: 7. Germline CDR1 reads LGHNA; CDR2 reads YNFKEQ. The CDR3 contains 16 residues. As DNA, the CDR3 is TGTGCCAGCAGCCTTGCCGGACTAGCGGGCCACAATGAGCAGTTCTTC. Protein: CASSLAGLAGHNEQFF.

The chain carries TRBV29-1 and TRBJ2-2; D call uncertain. Trimming removed 7 bases at V and 9 bases at J, with 12 bases between. Per the germline V gene, CDR1 is SQVTM and CDR2 is ANQGSEA. This CDR3 has 11 residues. CDR3 sequence reads: CSAVGRWELFF. In DNA form, the CDR3 reads TGCAGCGCCGTTGGCCGCTGGGAGCTGTTTTTT.

This clone has only a few counts. This sequence joins TRBV18 and TRBJ2-5; D not certain. Trimming pared 6 bases from V and 3 bases from J, leaving 14 bases between. Germline loops: CDR1 KGHSH, CDR2 LQKENI. CDR3 length: 14 residues. CDR3 amino acids: CASSLNGPKETQYF. The CDR3 DNA sequence: TGTGCCAGCTCCCTCAATGGGCCTAAAGAGACCCAGTACTTC.

The chain links TRBV6-5 to TRBJ2-7; D perhaps matches TRBD1 (6 bases). Per the germline V gene, CDR1 is MNHEY and CDR2 is SVGAGI. V was clipped by 6 bases and J by 6 bases, with 18 bases between them. The CDR3 is 14 residues long. The CDR3 DNA is TGTGCCAGCAGGACGAATGGACAGCGTTTCGAGCAGTACTTC. Its protein product is CASRTNGQRFEQYF.

The chain recombines TRBV29-1 with TRBJ2-1, with TRBD1 matching over 9 bases. Losses at the gene ends were 5 bases for V and 8 bases for J; bases not matched to a gene: 13. The germline CDR1 and CDR2 sequences are SQVTM and ANQGSEA. The length of the CDR3 is 15 residues. CDR3 sequence: CSVLRQGVPGDEQFF. DNA for the CDR3: TGCAGCGTTCTCCGACAGGGGGTACCAGGGGATGAGCAGTTCTTC.

This clone was seen at least ten times. The chain uses TRBV29-1 and TRBJ1-5; D remains unclear. The CDR3 length is 12 residues. CDR1 and CDR2 (germline): SQVTM, ANQGSEA. V was pared by 4 bases and J by 6 bases, with 10 bases between. CDR3 sequence reads: CSVGGEGQPQHF. The CDR3, as DNA: TGCAGCGTTGGCGGGGAGGGTCAGCCCCAGCATTTT.

The chain joins TRBV6-1 to TRBJ2-5; a weak D match, TRBD2 (5 bases). Germline CDR1 MNHNS, CDR2 SASEGT. The V end was cut by 1 base, the J end by 2 bases, with 14 bases between. The CDR3 is made up of 16 amino acids. The CDR3 protein is CASSEVVGAVQETQYF. Here the CDR3 DNA reads TGTGCCAGCAGTGAAGTCGTGGGAGCCGTGCAAGAGACCCAGTACTTC.

This clone has just a few counts. The chain has TRBV5-1 and TRBJ1-5, with TRBD1 matching over 8 bases. CDR1 SGHRS and CDR2 YFSETQ come from the germline V gene. The CDR3 totals 15 residues. V lost 0 bases and J lost 7; bases outside the gene matches: 6. This chain's CDR3 is CASSLDQGAGQPQHF. The CDR3 nucleotides are TGCGCCAGCAGCTTGGACCAGGGGGCAGGGCAGCCCCAGCATTTT.

There are a few counts of this clone. The chain uses TRBV15 and TRBJ1-5; TRBD1 might be the D (6 bases). The germline V gene has CDR1 LNHNV and CDR2 YYDKDF (reference sequence). Between the trimmed V and J ends, which lost 0 bases and 6 bases, there was a span of 15 bases. This CDR3 comprises 16 residues. This CDR3 is CATSRESGGAGQPQHF. As DNA, the CDR3 is TGTGCCACCAGCAGAGAGAGCGGGGGCGCGGGTCAGCCCCAGCATTTT.

The CDR3 DNA reads TGTGCCAGCAGTAACCTCCGGGGTGCGAGCACAGATACGCAGTATTTT. It translates to CASSNLRGASTDTQYF. The rearrangement uses TRBV2 and TRBJ2-3, with D possibly being TRBD2 (5 bases). There are 16 residues in the CDR3. Germline values: CDR1 SNHLY, CDR2 FYNNEI. V lost 5 bases, J lost 0 bases, and 15 bases lay in between.

In its sample, this clone was seen many times. The same CDR3 arises from other DNA sequences in this sample as well. The V and J genes are TRBV28 and TRBJ2-6; TRBD1 is a possible D gene (5 bases). CDR1 is MDHEN, CDR2 SYDVKM, per germline. V gave up 2 bases and J gave up 0 bases, with 5 bases separating them. The CDR3 spans 15 residues. CDR3 bases: TGTGCCAGCAGTTTAGACAGCTCTGGGGCCAACGTCCTGACTTTC. The encoded protein is CASSLDSSGANVLTF.

Many counts were recorded for this clone. This sequence joins TRBV5-6 and TRBJ2-1; TRBD2 matches 11 bases. This CDR3 spans 16 amino acids. The germline V gene encodes CDR1 SGHDT and CDR2 YYEEEE. With 2 bases clipped from V and 3 bases from J, the junction kept 4 bases outside the gene matches. The DNA of the CDR3 is TGTGCCAGCAGCTTACTAGCGGGAGCAAACTACAATGAGCAGTTCTTC. It yields the protein CASSLLAGANYNEQFF. The full variable domain, with the rest looked up from reference TRBV5-6 and TRBJ2-1, is DAGVTQSPTHLIKTRGQQVTLRCSPKSGHDTVSWYQQALGQGPQFIFQYYEEEERQRGNFPDRFSGHQFPNYSSELNVNALLLGDSALYLCASSLLAGANYNEQFFGPGTRLTVL.

The chain carries TRBV15 and TRBJ2-7; no firm D call. The germline V and J ends were trimmed by 0 bases and 2 bases, with 8 bases remaining between them. The CDR3 contains 14 residues. The germline V gene has CDR1 LNHNV and CDR2 YYDKDF (reference sequence). The CDR3 nucleotides are TGTGCCACCAGCAGAGATTTAGCAGCCTACGAGCAGTACTTC. It yields the protein CATSRDLAAYEQYF.

This rearrangement joins TRBV7-2 to TRBJ2-1; no clear D gene. CDR3 length: 13 residues. CDR1 SGHTA and CDR2 FQGNSA come from the germline V gene. Trimming left V 1 base short and J 5 bases short, with 6 bases between. In DNA form, the CDR3 reads TGTGCCAGCAGCTTAGGACAAAACAATGAGCAGTTCTTC. This sequence encodes CASSLGQNNEQFF.

The chain is built from TRBV4-1 and TRBJ2-5; D is undetermined. CDR3 size: 17 residues. Germline V CDR1 and CDR2: MGHRA, YSYEKL. The V end lost 3 bases, the J end lost 3 bases, and 20 bases lay between the germline ends. The CDR3 reads CASSHILGDGNEETQYF. The CDR3 DNA reads TGCGCCAGCAGCCACATACTGGGCGACGGAAACGAAGAGACCCAGTACTTC.